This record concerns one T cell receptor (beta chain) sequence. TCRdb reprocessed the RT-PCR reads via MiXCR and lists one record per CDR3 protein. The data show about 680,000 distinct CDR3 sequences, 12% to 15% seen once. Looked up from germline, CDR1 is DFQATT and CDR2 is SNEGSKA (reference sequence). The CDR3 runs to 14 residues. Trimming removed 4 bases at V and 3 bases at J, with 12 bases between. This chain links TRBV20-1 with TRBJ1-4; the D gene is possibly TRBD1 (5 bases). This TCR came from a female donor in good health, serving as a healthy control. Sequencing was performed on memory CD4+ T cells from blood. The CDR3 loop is CSAMGRGANEKLFF. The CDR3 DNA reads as TGCAGTGCTATGGGTAGGGGTGCTAATGAAAAACTGTTTTTT.